These T cell receptor beta chains were read from a single sample in a study of T-cell reconstitution after alpha-beta-depleted transplantation in children. TCRdb re-called the PCR reads through MiXCR, storing one row per CDR3 protein. This table holds almost 500,000 distinct CDR3 sequences, roughly a tenth found once. Sequencing used PBMCs, obtained before TCRalphabeta/CD19-depleted stem cell transplant. These receptors all come from a child aged 2 to 10 with inherited bone marrow failure, due to receive a stem cell transplant. Both conserved end residues are part of each CDR3. The D gene is left open where the match is weak. Clone sizes are given selectively: once, few, many, or a class where the clone is expanded.

TRBJ2-2 TRBV20-1 TRBD2 many TGCAGTGCTAGAGCGGGAGGCGCCGGGGAGCTGTTTTTT CSARAGGAGELFF
TRBJ1-2 TRBV29-1 TRBD1 many TGCAGCGTAGTCGGACAGGGTTCCTATGGCTACACCTTC CSVVGQGSYGYTF
TRBJ2-7 TRBV5-1 TRBD1 many TGCGCCAGCCGGATGACAGGGGCGATCTACGAGCAGTACTTC CASRMTGAIYEQYF
TRBJ2-7 TRBV12-5 TRBD1 . TGTGCTAGTGGTCTCCCTCGACAGGGGGAGTACTTC CASGLPRQGEYF
TRBJ1-5 TRBV7-9 . many TGTGCCAGCAGCTTAAGTTTAGGCAGGGCCCCCAATCAGCCCCAGCATTTT CASSLSLGRAPNQPQHF
TRBJ2-7 TRBV30 TRBD2 many TGTGCCTGGAGCCTAGCGGGAGTATACGAGCAGTACTTC CAWSLAGVYEQYF
TRBJ2-3 TRBV7-8 TRBD2 many TGTGCCAGCAGCCCGGGAGGAGGACCGGGGGATACGCAGTATTTT CASSPGGGPGDTQYF
TRBJ1-5 TRBV28 . . TGTGCCAGCAGTTTATCTATTTCGAGCCCCCAGCATTTT CASSLSISSPQHF
TRBJ2-1 TRBV20-1 . many TGCAGTGCAGACGGACTCCTGCCCAATGAGCAGTTCTTC CSADGLLPNEQFF
TRBJ2-3 TRBV7-9 . many TGTGCCAGCAGCCTAGCCCAGGCTGGTACGCAGTATTTT CASSLAQAGTQYF
TRBJ2-7 TRBV20-1 . few TGCAGTGCTAGAGTCGGGTTAAGGGAGCAGTACTTC CSARVGLREQYF
TRBJ1-6 TRBV15 . many TGTGCCACCAGCAGAGAAAAGGCCCGGACAGTAAATTCACCCCTCCACTTT CATSREKARTVNSPLHF
TRBJ1-2 TRBV29-1 . . TGCAGCGTTGCCGGTTTTTCTACTAAGGGAAAGGGATCGGGCTACACCTTC CSVAGFSTKGKGSGYTF
TRBJ2-7 TRBV28 TRBD1 . TGTGCCAGCAGCCAGAGCCCCGGGACAGGGGAATACGAGCAGTACTTC CASSQSPGTGEYEQYF
TRBJ2-1 TRBV5-1 TRBD2 many TGCGCCAGCAGCTCCGGACTAGCGGGAGTCTTCTACAATGAGCAGTTCTTC CASSSGLAGVFYNEQFF
TRBJ2-7 TRBV27 TRBD2 many TGTGCCAGCAGTTTCCTTCTAGCGGGAGGGCCCTGGGAGCAGTACTTC CASSFLLAGGPWEQYF
TRBJ1-5 TRBV6-2/TRBV6-3 . many TGTGCCAGCAGTTACTCGGACGGATTTTATCAGCCCCAGCATTTT CASSYSDGFYQPQHF
TRBJ2-7 TRBV7-8 . few TGTGCCAGCAGCTACATCGGGAGTAAACCCTACGAGCAGTACTTC CASSYIGSKPYEQYF
TRBJ2-1 TRBV20-1 TRBD1 few TGCAGTGCTAGGGGACAGGGGGATTACAATGAGCAGTTCTTC CSARGQGDYNEQFF
TRBJ2-7 TRBV3-1 . many TGTGCCAGCAGCCACCCGAGCGGGACAACCTTTGAGCAGTACTTC CASSHPSGTTFEQYF
TRBJ2-5 TRBV7-2 TRBD2 . TGTGCCAGCAGCTTCACTAGCGGGACGAGGGAGACCCAGTACTTC CASSFTSGTRETQYF
TRBJ2-1 TRBV20-1 TRBD1 many TGCAGTGCCGCCACAGGGGAAGGGGCCTACAATGAGCAGTTCTTC CSAATGEGAYNEQFF
TRBJ2-3 TRBV7-9 . many TGTGCCAGCAGCTCGCAGCGGAATACGCAGTATTTT CASSSQRNTQYF
TRBJ1-5 TRBV12-3/TRBV12-4 . few TGTGCCAGCAGTTTATCGGCGGGGGAGAATCAGCCCCAGCATTTT CASSLSAGENQPQHF
TRBJ2-7 TRBV15 . many TGTGCCACCAGCAGAGATCCGAGACGCTCCTACGAGCAGTACTTC CATSRDPRRSYEQYF
TRBJ2-1 TRBV2 TRBD2 many TGTGCCAGCAGGCAAAGACTAGCGGGGGGGAATGAGCAGTTCTTC CASRQRLAGGNEQFF
TRBJ1-2 TRBV6-5 . few TGTGCCAGCAGTTACTACCTAGGGCGGAATCGCAACTATGGCTACACCTTC CASSYYLGRNRNYGYTF
TRBJ2-1 TRBV30 . many TGTGCCTGGAGGGGACTCCGCATTGAGCAGTTCTTC CAWRGLRIEQFF
TRBJ2-3 TRBV30 . many TGTGCCTGGAGTACAGGGTCCACCACAGATACGCAGTATTTT CAWSTGSTTDTQYF
TRBJ2-1 TRBV20-1 . many TGCAGTGCTAGTATCCCCTGGGTGGACAATGAGCAGTTCTTC CSASIPWVDNEQFF
TRBJ2-6 TRBV6-5 . few TGTGCCAGCAGTTACTCGAGGGCGGTCTCTGGGGCCAACGTCCTGACTTTC CASSYSRAVSGANVLTF
TRBJ2-7 TRBV27 TRBD1 few TGTGCCAGCAGTTTAAGGTGGGGACAGGGGAACTACGAGCAGTACTTC CASSLRWGQGNYEQYF
TRBJ2-7 TRBV4-3 . many TGCGCCAGCAGCCAAGATTACCGGTCCGTCTCCTACGAGCAGTACTTC CASSQDYRSVSYEQYF
TRBJ2-1 TRBV3-1 . many TGTGCCAGCAGCCAAAACTCAAGCAGGGGTGTTGATGGATACAATGAGCAGTTCTTC CASSQNSSRGVDGYNEQFF
TRBJ2-5 TRBV25-1 TRBD2 many TGTGCCAGCAGTGAATCTCCGAGCGGGAGGGCCATGGAGACCCAGTACTTC CASSESPSGRAMETQYF
TRBJ2-7 TRBV7-2 TRBD2 many TGTGCCAGCAGCCGGACTAGCCATGAGCAGTACTTC CASSRTSHEQYF
TRBJ1-5 TRBV12-3/TRBV12-4 TRBD1 many TGTGCCAGCAGGGGACAGGGGCGACAGCCCCAGCATTTT CASRGQGRQPQHF
TRBJ2-5 TRBV9 . many TGTGCCAGCAGCCCCGGCCATTACCAAGAGACCCAGTACTTC CASSPGHYQETQYF
TRBJ1-1 TRBV20-1 TRBD1 many TGCAGTGCTAGGGGGGACAGGGGGCGGACTGAAGCTTTCTTT CSARGDRGRTEAFF
TRBJ2-7 TRBV12-3/TRBV12-4 TRBD2 many TGTGCCAGCAGTTCTGGGACTAGCGGGAGGGTCCAATACGAGCAGTACTTC CASSSGTSGRVQYEQYF
TRBJ2-7 TRBV10-3 TRBD1 many TGTGCCATAACCGGGACAGGGGAGAACGAGCAGTACTTC CAITGTGENEQYF